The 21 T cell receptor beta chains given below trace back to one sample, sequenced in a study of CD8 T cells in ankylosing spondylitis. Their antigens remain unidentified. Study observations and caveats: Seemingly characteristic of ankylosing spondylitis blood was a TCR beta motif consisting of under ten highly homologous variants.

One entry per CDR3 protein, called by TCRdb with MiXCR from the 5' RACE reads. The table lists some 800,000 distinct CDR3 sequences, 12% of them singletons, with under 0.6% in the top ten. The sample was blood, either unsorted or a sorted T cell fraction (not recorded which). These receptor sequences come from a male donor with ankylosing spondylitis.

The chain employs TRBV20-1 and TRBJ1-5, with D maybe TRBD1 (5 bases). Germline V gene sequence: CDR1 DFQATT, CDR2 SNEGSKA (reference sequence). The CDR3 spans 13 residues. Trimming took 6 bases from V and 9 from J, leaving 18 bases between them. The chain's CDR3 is CSALRDVGSPQHF. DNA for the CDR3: TGCAGTGCGCTACGGGACGTAGGGTCGCCCCAGCATTTT.

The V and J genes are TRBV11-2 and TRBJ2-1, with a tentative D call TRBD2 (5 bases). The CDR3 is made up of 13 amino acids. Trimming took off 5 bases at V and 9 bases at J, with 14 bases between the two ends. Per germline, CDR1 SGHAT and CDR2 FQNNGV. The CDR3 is CASSPIGVGEQFF. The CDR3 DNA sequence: TGTGCCAGCAGCCCAATCGGGGTGGGTGAGCAGTTCTTC.

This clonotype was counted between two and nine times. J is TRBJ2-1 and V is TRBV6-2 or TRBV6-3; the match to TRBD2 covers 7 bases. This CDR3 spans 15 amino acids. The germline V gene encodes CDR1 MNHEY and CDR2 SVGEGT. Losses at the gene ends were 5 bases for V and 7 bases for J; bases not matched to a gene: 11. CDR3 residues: CASSHRSSGGNEQFF. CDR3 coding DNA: TGTGCCAGCAGTCACCGGTCTAGCGGAGGGAATGAGCAGTTCTTC.

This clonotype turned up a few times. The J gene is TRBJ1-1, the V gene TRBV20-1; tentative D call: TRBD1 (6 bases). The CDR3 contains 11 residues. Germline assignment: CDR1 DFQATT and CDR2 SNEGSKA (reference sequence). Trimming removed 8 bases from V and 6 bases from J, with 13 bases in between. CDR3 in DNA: TGCAGTTCCGGGACACGCGCTGAAGCTTTCTTT. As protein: CSSGTRAEAFF.

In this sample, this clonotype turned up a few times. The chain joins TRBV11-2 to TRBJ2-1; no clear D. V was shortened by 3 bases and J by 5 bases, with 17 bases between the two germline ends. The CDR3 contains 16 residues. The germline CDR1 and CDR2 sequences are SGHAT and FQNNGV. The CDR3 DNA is TGTGCCAGCAGCTTGATCGGCCTACCCCGGAACAATGAGCAGTTCTTC. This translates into CASSLIGLPRNNEQFF.

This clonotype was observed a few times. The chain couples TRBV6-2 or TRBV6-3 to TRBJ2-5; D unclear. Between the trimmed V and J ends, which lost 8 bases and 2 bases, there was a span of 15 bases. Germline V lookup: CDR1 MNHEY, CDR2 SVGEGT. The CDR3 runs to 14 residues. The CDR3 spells CASRQQILQETQYF. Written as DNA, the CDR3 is TGTGCCAGCCGGCAACAGATTCTACAAGAGACCCAGTACTTC.

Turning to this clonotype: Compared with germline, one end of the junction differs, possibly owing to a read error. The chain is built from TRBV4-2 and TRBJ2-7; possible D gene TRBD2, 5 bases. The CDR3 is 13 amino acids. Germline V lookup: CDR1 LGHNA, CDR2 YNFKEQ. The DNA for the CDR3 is TGTGCCATCAGCCCCGGGATCGTCTACGAGCAGTACTTC. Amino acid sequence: CAISPGIVYEQYF.

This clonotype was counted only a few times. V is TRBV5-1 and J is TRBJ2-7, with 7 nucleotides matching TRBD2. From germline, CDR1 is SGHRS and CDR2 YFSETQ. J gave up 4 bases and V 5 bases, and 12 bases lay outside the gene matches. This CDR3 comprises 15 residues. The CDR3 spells CASRERGTPLYEQYF. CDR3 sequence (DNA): TGCGCCAGCAGGGAGCGGGGAACACCCCTATACGAGCAGTACTTC.

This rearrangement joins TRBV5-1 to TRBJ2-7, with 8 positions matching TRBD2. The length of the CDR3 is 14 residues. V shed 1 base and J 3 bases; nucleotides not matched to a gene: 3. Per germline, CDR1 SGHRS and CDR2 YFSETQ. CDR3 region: CASSLRGGIYEQYF. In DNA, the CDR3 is TGCGCCAGCAGCTTGCGGGGGGGGATCTACGAGCAGTACTTC.

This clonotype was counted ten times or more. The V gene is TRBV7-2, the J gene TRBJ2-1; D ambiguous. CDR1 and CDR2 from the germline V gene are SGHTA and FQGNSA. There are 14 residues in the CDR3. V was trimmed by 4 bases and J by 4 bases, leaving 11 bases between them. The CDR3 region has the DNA TGTGCCAGCAGCTCCGGACCGACTTACAATGAGCAGTTCTTC. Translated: CASSSGPTYNEQFF.

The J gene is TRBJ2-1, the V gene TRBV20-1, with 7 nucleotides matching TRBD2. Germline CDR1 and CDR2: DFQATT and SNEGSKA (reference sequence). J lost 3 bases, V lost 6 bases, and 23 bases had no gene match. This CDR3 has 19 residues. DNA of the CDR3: TGCAGTGCCCCCCCTATAGCGGGCCACTCAATCCCCAACTACAATGAGCAGTTCTTC. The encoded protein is CSAPPIAGHSIPNYNEQFF.

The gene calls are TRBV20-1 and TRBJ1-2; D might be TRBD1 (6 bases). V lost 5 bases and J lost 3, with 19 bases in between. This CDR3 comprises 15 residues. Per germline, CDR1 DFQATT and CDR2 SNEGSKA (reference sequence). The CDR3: CSASYREGVDYGYTF. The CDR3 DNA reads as TGCAGTGCTTCTTACCGGGAGGGGGTGGACTATGGCTACACCTTC.

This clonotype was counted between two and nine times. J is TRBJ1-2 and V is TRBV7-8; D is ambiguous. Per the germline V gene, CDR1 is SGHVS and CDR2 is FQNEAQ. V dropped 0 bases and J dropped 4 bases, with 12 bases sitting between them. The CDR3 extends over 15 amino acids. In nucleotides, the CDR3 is TGTGCCAGCAGCTTAGCGGGTGGCAGCTCCTATGGCTACACCTTC. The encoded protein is CASSLAGGSSYGYTF.

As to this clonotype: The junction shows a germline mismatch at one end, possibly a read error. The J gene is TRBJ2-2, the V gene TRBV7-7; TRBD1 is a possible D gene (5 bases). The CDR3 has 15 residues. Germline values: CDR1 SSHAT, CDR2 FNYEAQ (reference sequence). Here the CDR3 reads CASSPQAGFTGELFF. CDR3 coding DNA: TGTGCTAGCAGCCCGCAGGCAGGGTTCACCGGGGAGCTGTTTTTT.

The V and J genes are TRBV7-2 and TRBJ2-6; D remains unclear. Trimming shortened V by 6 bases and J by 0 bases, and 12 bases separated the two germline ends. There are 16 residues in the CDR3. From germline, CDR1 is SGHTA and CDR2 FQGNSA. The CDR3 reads CASSLRFVSGANVLTF. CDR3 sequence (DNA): TGTGCCAGCAGTCTCCGCTTCGTCTCTGGGGCCAACGTCCTGACTTTC.

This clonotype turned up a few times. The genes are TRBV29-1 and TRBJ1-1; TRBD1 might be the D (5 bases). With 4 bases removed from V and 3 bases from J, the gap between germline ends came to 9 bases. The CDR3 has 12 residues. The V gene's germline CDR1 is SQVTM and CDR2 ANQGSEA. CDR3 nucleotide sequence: TGCAGCGTTGTGGGACTCTACACTGAAGCTTTCTTT. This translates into CSVVGLYTEAFF.

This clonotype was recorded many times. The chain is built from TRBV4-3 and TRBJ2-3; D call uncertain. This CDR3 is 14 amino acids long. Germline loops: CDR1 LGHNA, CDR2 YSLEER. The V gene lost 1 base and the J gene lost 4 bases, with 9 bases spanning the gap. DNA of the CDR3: TGCGCCAGCAGCCAAGTGGTCGCCGCAGATACGCAGTATTTT. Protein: CASSQVVAADTQYF.

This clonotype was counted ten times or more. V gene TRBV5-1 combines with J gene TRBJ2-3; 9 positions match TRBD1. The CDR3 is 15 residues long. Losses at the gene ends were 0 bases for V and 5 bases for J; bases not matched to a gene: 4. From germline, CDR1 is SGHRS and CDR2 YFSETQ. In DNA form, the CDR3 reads TGCGCCAGCAGCTTGGAACAGGGGGCGCGAGATACGCAGTATTTT. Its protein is CASSLEQGARDTQYF.

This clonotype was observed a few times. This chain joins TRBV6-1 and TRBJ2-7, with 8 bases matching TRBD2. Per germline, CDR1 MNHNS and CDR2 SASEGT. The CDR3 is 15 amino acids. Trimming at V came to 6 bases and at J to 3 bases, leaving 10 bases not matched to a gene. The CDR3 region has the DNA TGTGCCAGCAGCCTCCTCCCGGGAGGGATCTACGAGCAGTACTTC. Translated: CASSLLPGGIYEQYF.

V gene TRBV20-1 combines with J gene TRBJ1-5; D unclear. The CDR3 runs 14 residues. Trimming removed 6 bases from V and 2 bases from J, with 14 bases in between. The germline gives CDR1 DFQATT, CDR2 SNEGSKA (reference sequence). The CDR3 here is CSAALVPGNQPQHF. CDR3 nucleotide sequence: TGCAGTGCCGCCTTGGTCCCGGGCAATCAGCCCCAGCATTTT.

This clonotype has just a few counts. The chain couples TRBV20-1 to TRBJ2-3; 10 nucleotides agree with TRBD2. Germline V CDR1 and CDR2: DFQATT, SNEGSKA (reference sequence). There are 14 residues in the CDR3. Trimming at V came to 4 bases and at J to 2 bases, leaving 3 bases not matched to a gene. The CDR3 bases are TGCAGTGCTACTAGCGGGAGTAACACAGATACGCAGTATTTT. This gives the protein CSATSGSNTDTQYF.